Listed below are T cell receptor beta chains from one sample, sequenced in a study of T cells in localized non-small cell lung cancer. TCRdb keeps only in-frame clones here, not all; method: immunoSEQ multiplex PCR. The repertoire consists of 40,000 to 60,000 clones, with around nine tenths occurring once and the leading ten covering roughly 16%. The material sequenced was PBMCs, taken before any cancer treatment. Source of these receptors: a female donor with stage II lung adenocarcinoma. Each CDR3 is given with its conserved first and last residue. A D gene is named only where the DNA matches it firmly. A row's size may be missing; if present it is once, few, many or a size class.

j_call: TRBJ2-1; d_call: TRBD1; v_call: TRBV9; clone_size: NA; cdr3_nt: TGTGCCAGCAGTTTGGGGGGACAGGGGACCAATGAGCAGTTCTTC; cdr3_aa: CASSLGGQGTNEQFF
j_call: TRBJ1-4; d_call: TRBD1; v_call: TRBV27; clone_size: NA; cdr3_nt: TGTGCCAGCGGCGACAGGGGAGGCGAAAAACTGTTTTTT; cdr3_aa: CASGDRGGEKLFF
j_call: TRBJ1-2; d_call: NA; v_call: TRBV30; clone_size: once; cdr3_nt: TGTGCCTGGACAGGCAGCCCGGCGGATGGCTACACCTTC; cdr3_aa: CAWTGSPADGYTF
j_call: TRBJ1-1; d_call: TRBD1; v_call: TRBV19; clone_size: NA; cdr3_nt: TGTGCCAGTAAGAGCGCGGGACAGGGAAGGTGGACTGAAGCTTTCTTT; cdr3_aa: CASKSAGQGRWTEAFF
j_call: TRBJ2-7; d_call: TRBD1; v_call: TRBV5-1; clone_size: NA; cdr3_nt: TGCGCCAGCAGCCTACTCACAGGGGGCGGCGAGCAGTACTTC; cdr3_aa: CASSLLTGGGEQYF
j_call: TRBJ1-4; d_call: NA; v_call: TRBV6-5; clone_size: NA; cdr3_nt: TGTGCCAGCAGTCGGGACTCTGCAACTAATGAAAAACTGTTTTTT; cdr3_aa: CASSRDSATNEKLFF
j_call: TRBJ2-2; d_call: TRBD2; v_call: TRBV10-3; clone_size: NA; cdr3_nt: TGTGCCACCATAGCGGGGATGAACACCGGGGAGCTGTTTTTT; cdr3_aa: CATIAGMNTGELFF
j_call: TRBJ1-5; d_call: TRBD1; v_call: TRBV5-4; clone_size: NA; cdr3_nt: TGTGCCAGCAGCTTGGGTCAGGGGGCCCAGCATTTT; cdr3_aa: CASSLGQGAQHF
j_call: TRBJ1-5; d_call: NA; v_call: TRBV2; clone_size: NA; cdr3_nt: TGTGCCAGCAGTGAGCTTGGGGGCAATCAGCCCCAGCATTTT; cdr3_aa: CASSELGGNQPQHF
j_call: TRBJ2-2; d_call: NA; v_call: TRBV5-1; clone_size: NA; cdr3_nt: TGCGCCAGCAGCTTAGGGACATTCGCGAACACCGGGGAGCTGTTTTTT; cdr3_aa: CASSLGTFANTGELFF
j_call: TRBJ1-4; d_call: TRBD1; v_call: TRBV19; clone_size: NA; cdr3_nt: TGTGCCAGTAGTCTCGACAGGGAGGGTAATGAAAAACTGTTTTTT; cdr3_aa: CASSLDREGNEKLFF
j_call: TRBJ2-3; d_call: NA; v_call: TRBV9; clone_size: NA; cdr3_nt: TGTGCCAGCACCCAGGGGGGTATTTTCACAGATACGCAGTATTTT; cdr3_aa: CASTQGGIFTDTQYF
j_call: TRBJ1-1; d_call: NA; v_call: TRBV7-6; clone_size: NA; cdr3_nt: TGTGCCAGCAGCTACGGACGACGGCGGCCGACTGAAGCTTTCTTT; cdr3_aa: CASSYGRRRPTEAFF
j_call: TRBJ2-3; d_call: NA; v_call: TRBV6-1; clone_size: NA; cdr3_nt: TGTGCCAGTCAGTCTCTCCGAACCGCAGATACGCAGTATTTT; cdr3_aa: CASQSLRTADTQYF
j_call: TRBJ1-3; d_call: NA; v_call: TRBV7-8; clone_size: NA; cdr3_nt: TGTGCCAGCAGCTTGCCAGGGACTGGAAACACCATATATTTT; cdr3_aa: CASSLPGTGNTIYF
j_call: TRBJ2-3; d_call: TRBD2; v_call: TRBV6-5; clone_size: NA; cdr3_nt: TGTGCCAGCAGTGGACTAGCGGGGGGAGAAGATACGCAGTATTTT; cdr3_aa: CASSGLAGGEDTQYF
j_call: TRBJ1-1; d_call: NA; v_call: TRBV30; clone_size: few; cdr3_nt: TGTGCCTGGACCACGGGACACTCGGATGCTTTCTTT; cdr3_aa: CAWTTGHSDAFF
j_call: TRBJ2-1; d_call: NA; v_call: TRBV5-1; clone_size: NA; cdr3_nt: TGCGCCAGCGTAAAGGAGGGACGACAGAACAATGAGCAGTTCTTC; cdr3_aa: CASVKEGRQNNEQFF
j_call: TRBJ2-6; d_call: NA; v_call: TRBV28; clone_size: NA; cdr3_nt: TGTGCCAGCCGACATCAGGGGATTGGGGCCAACGTCCTGACTTTC; cdr3_aa: CASRHQGIGANVLTF
j_call: TRBJ1-1; d_call: NA; v_call: TRBV5-1; clone_size: NA; cdr3_nt: TGCGCCAGCAGCTTGGGGACGGGGACTGAAGCTTTCTTT; cdr3_aa: CASSLGTGTEAFF
j_call: TRBJ2-5; d_call: NA; v_call: TRBV29-1; clone_size: NA; cdr3_nt: TGCAGCGTTGACGGACACCCAGAGACCCAGTACTTC; cdr3_aa: CSVDGHPETQYF
j_call: TRBJ2-5; d_call: NA; v_call: TRBV2; clone_size: once; cdr3_nt: TGTGCCAGCGCCCTCGGGGGAAACCAAGAGACCCAGTACTTC; cdr3_aa: CASALGGNQETQYF
j_call: TRBJ2-1; d_call: TRBD2; v_call: TRBV27; clone_size: NA; cdr3_nt: TGTGCCAGCAGGTCAGCGGGGGAGTACTTCTACAATGAGCAGTTCTTC; cdr3_aa: CASRSAGEYFYNEQFF
j_call: TRBJ2-1; d_call: NA; v_call: TRBV29-1; clone_size: NA; cdr3_nt: TGCAGCGTTGAACCGACGAGGGGCTCCTACAATGAGCAGTTCTTC; cdr3_aa: CSVEPTRGSYNEQFF
j_call: TRBJ1-3; d_call: NA; v_call: TRBV7-9; clone_size: NA; cdr3_nt: TGTGCCAGCAGCTTAGTATTTGCTGGAAACACCATATATTTT; cdr3_aa: CASSLVFAGNTIYF
j_call: TRBJ2-6; d_call: NA; v_call: TRBV5-4; clone_size: NA; cdr3_nt: TGTGCCAGCAGCCCCGCAGGGGGAGGAGCCAACGTCCTGACTTTC; cdr3_aa: CASSPAGGGANVLTF
j_call: TRBJ1-1; d_call: NA; v_call: TRBV6-5; clone_size: few; cdr3_nt: TGTGCCAGCAGTTATGGCACTAACACTGAAGCTTTCTTT; cdr3_aa: CASSYGTNTEAFF
j_call: TRBJ1-2; d_call: NA; v_call: TRBV6-5; clone_size: NA; cdr3_nt: TGTGCCAGCAGTTACTCGTCTGGGGGCTACACCTTC; cdr3_aa: CASSYSSGGYTF
j_call: TRBJ1-5; d_call: TRBD1; v_call: TRBV19; clone_size: NA; cdr3_nt: TGTGCCAGTAGCAGCTCAGGGGGGAATTCGATCAATCAGCCCCAGCATTTT; cdr3_aa: CASSSSGGNSINQPQHF
j_call: TRBJ1-5; d_call: TRBD1; v_call: TRBV2; clone_size: NA; cdr3_nt: TGTGCCAGCAGGGGGGAGGGGGCCAAACAGCCCCAGCATTTT; cdr3_aa: CASRGEGAKQPQHF
j_call: TRBJ2-1; d_call: NA; v_call: TRBV6-4; clone_size: once; cdr3_nt: TGTGCCAGCAGGGGGGGCCACGGCAATGAGCAGTTCTTC; cdr3_aa: CASRGGHGNEQFF
j_call: TRBJ2-7; d_call: NA; v_call: TRBV4-1; clone_size: NA; cdr3_nt: TGCGCCAGCAGCCAAGGACAGACCTCCTACGAGCAGTACTTC; cdr3_aa: CASSQGQTSYEQYF
j_call: TRBJ1-6; d_call: NA; v_call: TRBV2; clone_size: NA; cdr3_nt: TGTGCCAGCAGTCGGCTCTCCTATAATTCACCCCTCCACTTT; cdr3_aa: CASSRLSYNSPLHF
j_call: TRBJ2-1; d_call: TRBD2; v_call: TRBV10-1; clone_size: NA; cdr3_nt: TGCGCCAGCAGTGAGATGTTTAACGGGGGGACCGGGGAGCAGTTCTTC; cdr3_aa: CASSEMFNGGTGEQFF
j_call: TRBJ1-5; d_call: NA; v_call: TRBV6-4; clone_size: NA; cdr3_nt: TGTGCCAGCAGCTCCGAAAGCAATCAGCCCCAGCATTTT; cdr3_aa: CASSSESNQPQHF
j_call: TRBJ2-1; d_call: TRBD2; v_call: TRBV30; clone_size: NA; cdr3_nt: TGTGCCTGGAGTGAGCCTCAACTAGCGGGGGTTTCGAATGAGCAGTTCTTC; cdr3_aa: CAWSEPQLAGVSNEQFF
j_call: TRBJ1-5; d_call: NA; v_call: TRBV7-4; clone_size: NA; cdr3_nt: TGTGCCAGCAGCCGCACCGTCCCGACGGTGGTTCCCGCTTCTTTCTTCAATCAGCCCCAGCATTTT; cdr3_aa: CASSRTVPTVVPASFFNQPQHF
j_call: TRBJ2-2; d_call: NA; v_call: TRBV30; clone_size: NA; cdr3_nt: TGTGCCTGGAGTGTGGTGGCCACCGGGGAGCTGTTTTTT; cdr3_aa: CAWSVVATGELFF
j_call: TRBJ1-2; d_call: NA; v_call: TRBV11-2; clone_size: NA; cdr3_nt: TGTGCCAGCAGCTTGACAGTGTGGGGCGGCTACACCTTC; cdr3_aa: CASSLTVWGGYTF
j_call: TRBJ2-3; d_call: TRBD1; v_call: TRBV19; clone_size: NA; cdr3_nt: TGTGCCAGTAGTTTAGGGACAGGGGGTATAGATACGCAGTATTTT; cdr3_aa: CASSLGTGGIDTQYF
j_call: TRBJ2-1; d_call: NA; v_call: TRBV7-9; clone_size: NA; cdr3_nt: TGTGCCAGCAGCTTAGATCACGACCGACAGAGCTCCTACAATGAGCAGTTCTTC; cdr3_aa: CASSLDHDRQSSYNEQFF
j_call: TRBJ1-2; d_call: NA; v_call: TRBV11-2; clone_size: NA; cdr3_nt: TGTGCCAGTTCAGGTTGGCCCGGCTACACCTTC; cdr3_aa: CASSGWPGYTF
j_call: TRBJ1-2; d_call: TRBD1; v_call: TRBV18; clone_size: few; cdr3_nt: TGTGCCAGCTCATACGACAGGGCGGATGGCTACACCTTC; cdr3_aa: CASSYDRADGYTF
j_call: TRBJ1-4; d_call: NA; v_call: TRBV4-1; clone_size: NA; cdr3_nt: TGCGCCAGCAGCCTCGGCGGACCAACTAATGAAAAACTGTTTTTT; cdr3_aa: CASSLGGPTNEKLFF
j_call: TRBJ1-4; d_call: NA; v_call: TRBV6-1; clone_size: NA; cdr3_nt: TGTGCCAGTCTCAGGCGGACTAATGAAAAACTGTTTTTT; cdr3_aa: CASLRRTNEKLFF
j_call: TRBJ2-2; d_call: NA; v_call: TRBV19; clone_size: NA; cdr3_nt: TGTGCCAGTAGTATTGCACAGTACACCGGGGAGCTGTTTTTT; cdr3_aa: CASSIAQYTGELFF
j_call: TRBJ1-2; d_call: NA; v_call: TRBV2; clone_size: few; cdr3_nt: TGTGCCAGCCGTTGGGCAAACAACTATGGCTACACCTTC; cdr3_aa: CASRWANNYGYTF
j_call: TRBJ1-4; d_call: NA; v_call: TRBV19; clone_size: NA; cdr3_nt: TGTGCCAGTAGTATACGTGACACCGATGAAAAACTGTTTTTT; cdr3_aa: CASSIRDTDEKLFF
j_call: TRBJ1-4; d_call: NA; v_call: TRBV10-3; clone_size: NA; cdr3_nt: TGTGCCATCAGTGACTTAGGGGAGGAGGATGAAAAACTGTTTTTT; cdr3_aa: CAISDLGEEDEKLFF
j_call: TRBJ2-5; d_call: TRBD2; v_call: TRBV19; clone_size: NA; cdr3_nt: TGTGCCAGTGGCGGGGGGGTCCAAGAGACCCAGTACTTC; cdr3_aa: CASGGGVQETQYF
j_call: TRBJ1-1; d_call: NA; v_call: TRBV21-1; clone_size: once; cdr3_nt: TGTGCCAGCAGCAGGGACAGACGAATCATGAACACTGAAGCTTTCTTT; cdr3_aa: CASSRDRRIMNTEAFF
j_call: TRBJ2-2; d_call: NA; v_call: TRBV5-1; clone_size: NA; cdr3_nt: TGCGCCAGCAGCTTGGAACAGGGCGCCATCGGGGAGCTGTTTTTT; cdr3_aa: CASSLEQGAIGELFF
j_call: TRBJ1-5; d_call: NA; v_call: TRBV28; clone_size: NA; cdr3_nt: TGTGCCAGCAGTTTCGGGGTTCGGACTAGCAATCAGCCCCAGCATTTT; cdr3_aa: CASSFGVRTSNQPQHF
j_call: TRBJ1-1; d_call: NA; v_call: TRBV11-2; clone_size: NA; cdr3_nt: TGTGCCAGCAGCTTAGGGCTAAGCACTGAAGCTTTCTTT; cdr3_aa: CASSLGLSTEAFF
j_call: TRBJ1-5; d_call: NA; v_call: TRBV18; clone_size: NA; cdr3_nt: TGTGCCAGCTCACCACCAGGCCGTAGGGACAATCAGCCCCAGCATTTT; cdr3_aa: CASSPPGRRDNQPQHF
j_call: TRBJ2-7; d_call: TRBD2; v_call: TRBV4-1; clone_size: NA; cdr3_nt: TGCGCCAGCAGCCGAACACTAGCGGGCAGCTCCTACGAGCAGTACTTC; cdr3_aa: CASSRTLAGSSYEQYF
j_call: TRBJ2-3; d_call: NA; v_call: TRBV5-5; clone_size: NA; cdr3_nt: TGTGCCAGCAGCTTGGCCGGCGGGGCGACAGATACGCAGTATTTT; cdr3_aa: CASSLAGGATDTQYF